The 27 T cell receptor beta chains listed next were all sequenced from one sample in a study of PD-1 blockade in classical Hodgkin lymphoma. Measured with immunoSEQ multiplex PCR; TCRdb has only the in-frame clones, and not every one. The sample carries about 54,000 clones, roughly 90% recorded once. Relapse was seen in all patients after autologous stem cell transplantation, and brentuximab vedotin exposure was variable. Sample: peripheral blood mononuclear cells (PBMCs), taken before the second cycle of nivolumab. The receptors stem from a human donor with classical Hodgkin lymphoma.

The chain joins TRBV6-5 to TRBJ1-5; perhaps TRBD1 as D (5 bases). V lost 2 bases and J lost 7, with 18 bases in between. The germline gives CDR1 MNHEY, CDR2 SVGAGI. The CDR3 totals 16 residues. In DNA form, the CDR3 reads TGTGCCAGCAGTTACCACCGGCCAGGGTTTGGCCAGCCCCAGCATTTT. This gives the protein CASSYHRPGFGQPQHF.

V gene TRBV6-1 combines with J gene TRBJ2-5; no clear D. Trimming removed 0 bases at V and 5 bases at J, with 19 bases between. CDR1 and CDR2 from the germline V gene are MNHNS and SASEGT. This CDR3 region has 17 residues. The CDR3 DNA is TGTGCCAGCAGTGAAGCGCAACCCCCCGCCGATGGGGAGACCCAGTACTTC. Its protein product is CASSEAQPPADGETQYF.

CDR3 amino acids: CASSAGQGTTEAFF. CDR3 in DNA: TGTGCCAGCAGCGCCGGACAGGGGACCACTGAAGCTTTCTTT. The chain recombines TRBV9 with TRBJ1-1, with 9 positions matching TRBD1. Germline trimming cut 3 bases from V and 4 bases from J; bases unmatched to any gene: 4. Per germline, CDR1 SGDLS and CDR2 YYNGEE. The CDR3 is 14 amino acids. The complete variable domain, with remaining parts taken from reference TRBV9 and TRBJ1-1, reads DSGVTQTPKHLITATGQRVTLRCSPRSGDLSVYWYQQSLDQGLQFLIQYYNGEERAKGNILERFSAQQFPDLHSELNLSSLELGDSALYFCASSAGQGTTEAFFGQGTRLTVV.

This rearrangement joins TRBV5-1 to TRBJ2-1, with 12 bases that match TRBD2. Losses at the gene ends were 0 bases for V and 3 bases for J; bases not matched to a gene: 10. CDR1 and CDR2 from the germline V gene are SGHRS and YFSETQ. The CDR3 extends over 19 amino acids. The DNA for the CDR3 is TGCGCCAGCAGCTTGGTCGGTCTAGCGGGGGGGCCTGGCTACAATGAGCAGTTCTTC. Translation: CASSLVGLAGGPGYNEQFF. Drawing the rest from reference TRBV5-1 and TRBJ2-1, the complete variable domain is KAGVTQTPRYLIKTRGQQVTLSCSPISGHRSVSWYQQTPGQGLQFLFEYFSETQRNKGNFPGRFSGRQFSNSRSEMNVSTLELGDSALYLCASSLVGLAGGPGYNEQFFGPGTRLTVL.

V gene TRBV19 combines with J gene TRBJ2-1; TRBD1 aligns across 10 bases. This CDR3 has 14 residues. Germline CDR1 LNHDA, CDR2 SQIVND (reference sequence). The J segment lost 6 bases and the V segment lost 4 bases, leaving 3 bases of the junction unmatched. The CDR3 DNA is TGTGCCAGTAGTACCCGGGACAGGGGCAATGAGCAGTTCTTC. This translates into CASSTRDRGNEQFF.

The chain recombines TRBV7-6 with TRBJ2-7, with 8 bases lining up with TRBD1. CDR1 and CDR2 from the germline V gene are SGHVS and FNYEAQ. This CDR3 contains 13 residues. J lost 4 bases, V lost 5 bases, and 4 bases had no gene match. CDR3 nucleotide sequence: TGTGCCAGCAGCCCCGGACAGGGTTACGAGCAGTACTTC. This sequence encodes CASSPGQGYEQYF.

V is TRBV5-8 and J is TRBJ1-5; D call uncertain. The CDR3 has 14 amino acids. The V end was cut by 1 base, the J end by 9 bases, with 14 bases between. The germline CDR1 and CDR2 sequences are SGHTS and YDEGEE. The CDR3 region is CASSLYGRLGPQHF. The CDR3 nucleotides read TGTGCCAGCAGCTTGTATGGCCGGCTGGGGCCCCAGCATTTT.

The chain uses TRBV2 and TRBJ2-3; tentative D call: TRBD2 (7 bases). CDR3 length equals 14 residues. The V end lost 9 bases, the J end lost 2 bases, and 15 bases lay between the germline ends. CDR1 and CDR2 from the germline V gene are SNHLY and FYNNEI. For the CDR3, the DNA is TGTGCCAGATTGCAGCGGGGACACACAGATACGCAGTATTTT. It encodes CARLQRGHTDTQYF.

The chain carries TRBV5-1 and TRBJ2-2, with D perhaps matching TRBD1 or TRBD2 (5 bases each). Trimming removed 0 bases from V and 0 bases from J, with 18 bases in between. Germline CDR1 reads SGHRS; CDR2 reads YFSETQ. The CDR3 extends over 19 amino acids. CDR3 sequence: CASSLVMGELPANTGELFF. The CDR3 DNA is TGCGCCAGCAGCTTGGTGATGGGGGAGCTCCCCGCGAACACCGGGGAGCTGTTTTTT.

The chain's CDR3 is CASSYLPAVGFGEKLFF. In DNA form, the CDR3 reads TGCGCCAGCAGCTACTTACCTGCTGTGGGTTTCGGTGAAAAACTGTTTTTT. The chain couples TRBV4-3 to TRBJ1-4; D is undetermined. CDR3 length equals 17 residues. Germline loops: CDR1 LGHNA, CDR2 YSLEER. V dropped 5 bases and J dropped 7 bases, with 23 bases sitting between them.

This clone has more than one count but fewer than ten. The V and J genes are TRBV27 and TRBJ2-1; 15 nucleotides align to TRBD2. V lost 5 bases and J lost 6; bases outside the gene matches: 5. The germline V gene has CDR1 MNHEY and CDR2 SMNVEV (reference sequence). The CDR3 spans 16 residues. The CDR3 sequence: CASSLPGLAGGNEQFF. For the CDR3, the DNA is TGTGCCAGCAGTCTACCGGGACTAGCGGGGGGCAATGAGCAGTTCTTC.

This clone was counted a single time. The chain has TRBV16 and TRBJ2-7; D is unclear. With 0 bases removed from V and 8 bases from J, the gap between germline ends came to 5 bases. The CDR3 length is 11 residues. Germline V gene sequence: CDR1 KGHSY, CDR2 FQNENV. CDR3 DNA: TGTGCCAGCAGCCAATCGGACCAGCAGTACTTC. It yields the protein CASSQSDQQYF.

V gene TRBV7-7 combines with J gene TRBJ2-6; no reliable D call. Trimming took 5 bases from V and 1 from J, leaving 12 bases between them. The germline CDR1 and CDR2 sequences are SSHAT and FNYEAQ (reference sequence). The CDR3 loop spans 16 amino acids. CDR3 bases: TGTGCCAGCAGCCTAAATGTCATGTCTGGGGCCAACGTCCTGACTTTC. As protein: CASSLNVMSGANVLTF.

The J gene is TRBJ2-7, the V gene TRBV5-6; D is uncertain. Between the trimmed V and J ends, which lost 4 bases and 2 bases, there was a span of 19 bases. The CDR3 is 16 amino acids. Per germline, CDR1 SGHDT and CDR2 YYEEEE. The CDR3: CASSRVAFHDPYEQYF. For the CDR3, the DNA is TGTGCCAGCAGCCGCGTAGCTTTCCACGACCCCTACGAGCAGTACTTC.

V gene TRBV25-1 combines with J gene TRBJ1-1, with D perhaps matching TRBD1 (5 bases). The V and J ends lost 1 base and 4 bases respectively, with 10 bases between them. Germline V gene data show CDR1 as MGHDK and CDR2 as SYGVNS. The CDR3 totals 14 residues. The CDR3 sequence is CASSEWAGGTEAFF. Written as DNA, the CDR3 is TGTGCCAGCAGTGAATGGGCCGGGGGCACTGAAGCTTTCTTT.

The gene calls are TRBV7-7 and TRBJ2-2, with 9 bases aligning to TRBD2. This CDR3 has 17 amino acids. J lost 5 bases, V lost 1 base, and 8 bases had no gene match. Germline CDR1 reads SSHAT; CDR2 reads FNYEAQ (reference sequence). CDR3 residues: CASSLEVIAGETGELFF. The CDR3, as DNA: TGTGCCAGCAGCTTAGAAGTTATAGCGGGAGAAACCGGGGAGCTGTTTTTT.

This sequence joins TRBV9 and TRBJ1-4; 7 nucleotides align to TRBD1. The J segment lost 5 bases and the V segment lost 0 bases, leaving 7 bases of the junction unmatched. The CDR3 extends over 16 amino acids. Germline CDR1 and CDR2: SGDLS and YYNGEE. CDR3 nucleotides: TGTGCCAGCAGCGTAGAAGGACAGGACGTGAATGAAAAACTGTTTTTT. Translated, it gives CASSVEGQDVNEKLFF. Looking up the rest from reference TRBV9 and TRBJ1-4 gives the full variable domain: DSGVTQTPKHLITATGQRVTLRCSPRSGDLSVYWYQQSLDQGLQFLIQYYNGEERAKGNILERFSAQQFPDLHSELNLSSLELGDSALYFCASSVEGQDVNEKLFFGSGTQLSVL.

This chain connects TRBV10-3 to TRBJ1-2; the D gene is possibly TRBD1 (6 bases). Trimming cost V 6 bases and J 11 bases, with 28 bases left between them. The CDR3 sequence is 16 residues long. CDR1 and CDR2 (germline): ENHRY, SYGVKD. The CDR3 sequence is CAIRFEDPGVTMGYTF. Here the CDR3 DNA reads TGTGCCATCAGGTTTGAAGACCCAGGGGTAACTATGGGGTACACCTTC.

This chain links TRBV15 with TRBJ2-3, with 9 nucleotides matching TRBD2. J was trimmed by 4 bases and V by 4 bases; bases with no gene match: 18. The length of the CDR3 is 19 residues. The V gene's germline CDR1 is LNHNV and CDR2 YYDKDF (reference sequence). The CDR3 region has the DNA TGTGCCACCAGCAAGAGCCGAACGGGGGCGGGAGGGAGCGCAGATACGCAGTATTTT. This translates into CATSKSRTGAGGSADTQYF.

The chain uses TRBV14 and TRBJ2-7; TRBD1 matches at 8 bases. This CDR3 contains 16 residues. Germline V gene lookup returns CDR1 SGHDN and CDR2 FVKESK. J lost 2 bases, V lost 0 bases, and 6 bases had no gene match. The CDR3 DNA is TGTGCCAGCAGCCAAGAATGGCAGGGGGCTCCCTACGAGCAGTACTTC. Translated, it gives CASSQEWQGAPYEQYF.

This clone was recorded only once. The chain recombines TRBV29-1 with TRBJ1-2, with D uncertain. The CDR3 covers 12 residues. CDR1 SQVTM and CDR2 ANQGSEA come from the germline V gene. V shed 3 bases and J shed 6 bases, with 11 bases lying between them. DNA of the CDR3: TGCAGCGTTGATTCTACGCGAGATGGCTACACCTTC. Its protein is CSVDSTRDGYTF.

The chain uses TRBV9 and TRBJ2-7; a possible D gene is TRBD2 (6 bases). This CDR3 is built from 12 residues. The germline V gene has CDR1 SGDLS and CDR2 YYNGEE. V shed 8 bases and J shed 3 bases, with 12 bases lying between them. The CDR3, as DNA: TGTGCCAGTTCATCGGAGGGCTACGAGCAGTACTTC. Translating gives CASSSEGYEQYF. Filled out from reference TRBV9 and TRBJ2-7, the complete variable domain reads DSGVTQTPKHLITATGQRVTLRCSPRSGDLSVYWYQQSLDQGLQFLIQYYNGEERAKGNILERFSAQQFPDLHSELNLSSLELGDSALYFCASSSEGYEQYFGPGTRLTVT.

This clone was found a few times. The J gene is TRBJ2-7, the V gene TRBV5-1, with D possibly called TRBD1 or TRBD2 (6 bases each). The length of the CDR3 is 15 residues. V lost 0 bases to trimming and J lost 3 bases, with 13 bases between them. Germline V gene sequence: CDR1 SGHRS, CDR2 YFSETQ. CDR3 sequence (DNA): TGCGCCAGCAGCTTGGCCGGGGGCCTGTTCTACGAGCAGTACTTC. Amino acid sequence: CASSLAGGLFYEQYF.

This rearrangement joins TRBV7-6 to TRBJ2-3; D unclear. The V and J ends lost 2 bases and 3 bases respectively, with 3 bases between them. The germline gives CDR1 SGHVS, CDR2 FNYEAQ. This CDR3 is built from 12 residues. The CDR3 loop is CASSLRTDTQYF. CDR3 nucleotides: TGTGCCAGCAGCTTACGTACAGATACGCAGTATTTT. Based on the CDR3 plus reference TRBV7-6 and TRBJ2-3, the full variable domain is GAGVSQSPRYKVTKRGQDVALRCDPISGHVSLYWYRQALGQGPEFLTYFNYEAQQDKSGLPNDRFSAERPEGSISTLTIQRTEQRDSAMYRCASSLRTDTQYFGPGTRLTVL.

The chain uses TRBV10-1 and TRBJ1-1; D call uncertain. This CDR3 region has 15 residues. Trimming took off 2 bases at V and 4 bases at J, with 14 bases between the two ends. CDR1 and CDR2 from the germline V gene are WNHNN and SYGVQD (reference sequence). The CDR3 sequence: CASSEGGQWGTEAFF. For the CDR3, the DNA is TGCGCCAGCAGTGAGGGAGGTCAGTGGGGCACTGAAGCTTTCTTT.

The CDR3 loop reads CASSLGGGQNYEQYF. CDR3 DNA: TGTGCCAGCAGCTTGGGAGGTGGACAGAACTACGAGCAGTACTTC. The gene calls are TRBV5-4 and TRBJ2-7; D may be TRBD1 (6 bases). The CDR3 loop spans 15 amino acids. V shed 0 bases and J shed 3 bases, with 13 bases lying between them. The germline CDR1 and CDR2 sequences are SGHNT and YYREEE (reference sequence). The full variable domain, in which reference TRBV5-4 and TRBJ2-7 provide the parts outside the CDR3, is ETGVTQSPTHLIKTRGQQVTLRCSSQSGHNTVSWYQQALGQGPQFIFQYYREEENGRGNFPPRFSGLQFPNYSSELNVNALELDDSALYLCASSLGGGQNYEQYFGPGTRLTVT.

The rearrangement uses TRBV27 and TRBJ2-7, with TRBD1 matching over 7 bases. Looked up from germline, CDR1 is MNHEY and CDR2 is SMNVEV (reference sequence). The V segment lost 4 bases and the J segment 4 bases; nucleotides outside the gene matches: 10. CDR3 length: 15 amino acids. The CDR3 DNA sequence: TGTGCCAGCAGTTCCCTCCCGACAGGGTCGTACGAGCAGTACTTC. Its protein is CASSSLPTGSYEQYF.